Below, 21 T cell receptor beta chains from the same sample are listed, as sequenced in a study of T cell repertoires in cytomegalovirus infection. No cognate antigen is known for these TCRs. Via MiXCR, TCRdb re-called the reads, giving one row per CDR3 protein. The profile shows around 100,000 distinct CDR3 sequences, roughly 30% of them singletons. The sequenced sample was CD8+ T cells from cultured PBMCs, obtained from culture after CMV antigen stimulation. The origin of the receptors is a human donor in good health (CMV status not recorded). Some clones in this sample may be carry-over from other donors' samples.

The V call is TRBV29-1, the J call TRBJ2-5, with D maybe TRBD1 (6 bases). Trimming removed 3 bases at V and 4 bases at J, with 18 bases between. Looked up from germline, CDR1 is SQVTM and CDR2 is ANQGSEA. This CDR3 has 15 residues. The CDR3 bases are TGCAGCGTTGATCTTCATAACAGGGTGGGAGAGACCCAGTACTTC. This gives the protein CSVDLHNRVGETQYF.

The chain carries TRBV2 and TRBJ1-2, with D perhaps TRBD1 (5 bases). The ends were cut back, 0 bases at V and 4 bases at J, with 15 bases in the middle. CDR3 size: 16 residues. Germline V gives CDR1 SNHLY, CDR2 FYNNEI. The CDR3 here is CASSEAGTAVFYGYTF. CDR3 nucleotide sequence: TGTGCCAGCAGTGAAGCAGGGACCGCTGTTTTCTATGGCTACACCTTC.

This clonotype is categorized as medium-sized. Germline is not matched at one junction end, which may reflect a read error. The chain joins TRBV13 to TRBJ1-6; D not resolved. This CDR3 has 14 amino acids. Germline CDR1 and CDR2: PRHDT and FYEKMQ (reference sequence). The CDR3 protein is CASSLGRHNSPLHF. CDR3 nucleotides: TGTGCCAGCAGCCTAGGACGCCATAATTCACCCCTCCACTTT.

This chain links TRBV4-2 with TRBJ1-1, with D hard to call. The CDR3 sequence is 14 residues long. V dropped 4 bases and J dropped 3 bases, with 12 bases sitting between them. Germline V gene sequence: CDR1 LGHNA, CDR2 YNFKEQ. Here the CDR3 reads CASSPLSIDTEAFF. CDR3 bases: TGTGCCAGCAGCCCCCTTTCAATAGACACTGAAGCTTTCTTT.

This sequence joins TRBV28 and TRBJ2-1, with no clear D. The CDR3 is 14 residues long. Germline CDR1 and CDR2: MDHEN and SYDVKM. With 3 bases removed from V and 9 bases from J, the gap between germline ends came to 15 bases. CDR3 nucleotide sequence: TGTGCCAGCAGTTTCTTGGTAGCTTTTGGTGAGCAGTTCTTC. Translation: CASSFLVAFGEQFF.

A few counts support this clonotype. The chain couples TRBV27 to TRBJ2-2; D is undetermined. Germline CDR1 MNHEY, CDR2 SMNVEV (reference sequence). Trimming took off 2 bases at V and 3 bases at J, with 4 bases between the two ends. The CDR3 is 13 amino acids. This CDR3 is CASSLTYTGELFF. As DNA, the CDR3 is TGTGCCAGCAGTTTAACATACACCGGGGAGCTGTTTTTT.

This clonotype was counted many times. The V call is TRBV6-1, the J call TRBJ2-2, with TRBD2 matching over 8 bases. J lost 4 bases, V lost 1 base, and 2 bases had no gene match. The CDR3 consists of 15 residues. The germline gives CDR1 MNHNS, CDR2 SASEGT. The CDR3 is CASSEGAGVTGELFF. CDR3 nucleotides: TGTGCCAGCAGTGAAGGAGCGGGAGTCACCGGGGAGCTGTTTTTT.

This clonotype was counted only a few times. J is TRBJ1-5 and V is TRBV19; TRBD1 might be the D (6 bases). CDR3 length: 17 residues. The germline V gene encodes CDR1 LNHDA and CDR2 SQIVND (reference sequence). V was shortened by 7 bases and J by 2 bases, with 21 bases between the two germline ends. The DNA of the CDR3 is TGTGCCAGTAAGACAACAGACAGGCTTATTCGCAATCAGCCCCAGCATTTT. This sequence encodes CASKTTDRLIRNQPQHF.

This clonotype was counted many times. The rearrangement joins TRBV7-2 to TRBJ1-5; 7 nucleotides agree with TRBD1. CDR3 length: 15 residues. Germline-derived CDR1 and CDR2 are SGHTA and FQGNSA. Trimming cost V 5 bases and J 5 bases; bases outside gene matches: 9. The CDR3 loop is CASSRFDRADQPQHF. For the CDR3, the DNA is TGTGCCAGCAGCCGATTCGACAGGGCGGATCAGCCCCAGCATTTT.

CDR3 nucleotides: TGTGCCAGCAGGCCTCAGGGGGCCGCCGTCTATGGCTACACCTTC. Protein: CASRPQGAAVYGYTF. The V gene is TRBV12-3 or TRBV12-4, the J gene TRBJ1-2, with TRBD1 matching over 8 bases. V was pared by 6 bases and J by 4 bases, with 10 bases of the junction left unmatched. This CDR3 has 15 amino acids.

In its sample, this clonotype was seen a few times. The chain uses TRBV27 and TRBJ2-7, with D tentatively TRBD1 (6 bases). CDR1 is MNHEY, CDR2 SMNVEV, per germline (reference sequence). The germline V and J ends were trimmed by 5 bases and 7 bases, with 21 bases remaining between them. The CDR3 runs to 15 residues. Here the CDR3 DNA reads TGTGCCAGCAGTCCGGACAGAGGGGCGATATGGGAGCAGTACTTC. This codes for CASSPDRGAIWEQYF.

This clonotype was picked up a small number of times. The chain combines TRBV7-9 with TRBJ1-4; D call uncertain. V lost 5 bases and J 0 bases, leaving 19 bases between the germline ends. Germline CDR1 reads SEHNR; CDR2 reads FQNEAQ (reference sequence). The CDR3 is 18 amino acids. The CDR3 DNA follows: TGTGCCAGCAGCACCCATGTTGAGACCGATACAACTAATGAAAAACTGTTTTTT. It specifies CASSTHVETDTTNEKLFF.

V gene TRBV7-9 combines with J gene TRBJ2-7, with a possible D match to TRBD1 (6 bases). Trimming left V 5 bases short and J 5 bases short, with 13 bases between. CDR3 length equals 13 residues. Germline-derived CDR1 and CDR2 are SEHNR and FQNEAQ (reference sequence). CDR3 residues: CASSASGANEQYF. CDR3 DNA sequence: TGTGCCAGCAGCGCCTCAGGGGCCAACGAGCAGTACTTC.

In this sample, this clonotype turned up a few times. V usage is TRBV28 and J usage is TRBJ1-1; D is unresolved. The CDR3 runs 12 residues. The V gene lost 6 bases and the J gene lost 4 bases, with 9 bases spanning the gap. Germline V lookup: CDR1 MDHEN, CDR2 SYDVKM. The CDR3 region is CASRSEGTEAFF. Written as DNA, the CDR3 is TGTGCCAGCAGGAGCGAGGGCACTGAAGCTTTCTTT.

Many counts were recorded for this clonotype. This chain links TRBV7-6 with TRBJ2-1; TRBD2 matches at 12 bases. Germline CDR1 SGHVS, CDR2 FNYEAQ. The CDR3 loop spans 15 amino acids. The J segment lost 10 bases and the V segment lost 5 bases, leaving 9 bases of the junction unmatched. DNA for the CDR3: TGTGCCAGCAGCCCTCGGACTAGCGGGGTGGGGGAGCAGTTCTTC. It codes for CASSPRTSGVGEQFF.

As DNA, the CDR3 is TGTGCCAGCAGCCACCCCCAGACAGAATCTATCTATGGCTACACCTTC. This gives the protein CASSHPQTESIYGYTF. The chain has TRBV7-3 and TRBJ1-2, with D possibly TRBD1 on 5 matching bases. This CDR3 has 16 amino acids. V was pared by 5 bases and J by 4 bases, with 20 bases between. Per the germline V gene, CDR1 is SGHTA and CDR2 is FQGTGA.

V gene TRBV12-5 combines with J gene TRBJ2-6; 12 bases fit TRBD1. Germline CDR1 and CDR2: LGHNT and FRNRAP. This CDR3 has 18 amino acids. V lost 2 bases, J lost 4 bases, and 6 bases stayed unmatched. CDR3 coding DNA: TGTGCTAGTGGTTTGTTTGGGACAGGGGGCGCCGGGGCCAACGTCCTGACTTTC. Protein: CASGLFGTGGAGANVLTF.

This sequence joins TRBV7-9 and TRBJ2-2, with D tentatively TRBD2 (6 bases). V gave up 5 bases and J gave up 2 bases, with 18 bases separating them. The CDR3 extends over 17 amino acids. CDR1 and CDR2 from the germline V gene are SEHNR and FQNEAQ (reference sequence). The CDR3 coding sequence is TGTGCCAGCAGCGGACCCCCCCCCGGGGGAAACACCGGGGAGCTGTTTTTT. Translated, it gives CASSGPPPGGNTGELFF. The variable domain in full, with the rest retrieved from reference TRBV7-9 and TRBJ2-2, is DTGVSQNPRHKITKRGQNVTFRCDPISEHNRLYWYRQTLGQGPEFLTYFQNEAQLEKSRLLSDRFSAERPKGSFSTLEIQRTEQGDSAMYLCASSGPPPGGNTGELFFGEGSRLTVL.

This clonotype has at least ten counts. The chain joins TRBV7-8 to TRBJ1-5; unclear D gene. Per germline, CDR1 SGHVS and CDR2 FQNEAQ. CDR3 length: 17 amino acids. Trimming left V 5 bases short and J 0 bases short, with 17 bases between. This CDR3 is CASSQVGRPYSNQPQHF. The CDR3 coding sequence is TGTGCCAGCAGCCAGGTGGGCAGGCCCTATAGCAATCAGCCCCAGCATTTT.

This clonotype was observed a few times. The V gene is TRBV6-1, the J gene TRBJ1-2; TRBD1 matches 7 bases. The CDR3 sequence is 12 residues long. J gave up 7 bases and V 6 bases, and 5 bases lay outside the gene matches. In germline, CDR1 is MNHNS, CDR2 SASEGT. In DNA, the CDR3 is TGTGCCAGCAGATATCAGGGGGTTGGCTACACCTTC. Encoded protein: CASRYQGVGYTF.

This chain uses TRBV4-2 with TRBJ1-6; TRBD1 agrees at 9 bases. Losses at the gene ends were 3 bases for V and 7 bases for J; bases not matched to a gene: 4. CDR1 LGHNA and CDR2 YNFKEQ come from the germline V gene. This CDR3 has 15 residues. The chain's CDR3 is CASSQGQGSNSPLHF. DNA for the CDR3: TGTGCCAGCAGCCAGGGACAGGGATCAAATTCACCCCTCCACTTT.